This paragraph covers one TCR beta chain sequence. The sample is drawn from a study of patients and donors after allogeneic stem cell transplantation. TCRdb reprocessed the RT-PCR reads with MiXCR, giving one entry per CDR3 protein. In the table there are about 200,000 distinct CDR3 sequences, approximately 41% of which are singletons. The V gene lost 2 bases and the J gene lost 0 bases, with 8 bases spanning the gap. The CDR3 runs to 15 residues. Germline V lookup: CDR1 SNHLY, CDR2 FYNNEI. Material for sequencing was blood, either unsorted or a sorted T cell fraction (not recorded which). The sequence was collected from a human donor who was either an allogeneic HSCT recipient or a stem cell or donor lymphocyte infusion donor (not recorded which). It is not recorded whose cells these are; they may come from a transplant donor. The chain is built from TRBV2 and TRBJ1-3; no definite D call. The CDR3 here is CASSEQEYSGNTIYF. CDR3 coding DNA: TGTGCCAGCAGTGAACAAGAGTACTCTGGAAACACCATATATTTT.